These 18 T cell receptor beta chains were sequenced from one sample in a study of cytomegalovirus exposure and HLA in healthy donors (dated by TCRdb to 2016 to 2017). The library was obtained by the immunoSEQ multiplex PCR assay. For the multiplex PCR, a mixture combining 60 forward primers for TCR Vbeta segments and 13 reverse primers for TCR Jbeta segments was used. The table comes from immuneACCESS by way of TCRdb, which keeps in-frame sequences with V and J called. Part of the clones is missing from these tables; in studies checked, under half for an unresolved V gene and the rest for unknown reasons. The sample records 25,000 to 30,000 clones, 62% of which are singletons. In total, the top ten clones hold roughly 42% of the sample. What was sequenced was PBMCs. The receptors shown here come from a male donor in good health and CMV-seropositive.

This chain joins TRBV9 and TRBJ2-2; 9 positions agree with TRBD1. The CDR3 is 16 amino acids. Germline CDR1 and CDR2: SGDLS and YYNGEE. V lost 4 bases to trimming and J lost 4 bases; unmatched junction nucleotides: 8. The CDR3 nucleotides are TGTGCCAGCAGCCTTACAGGGGGCTGGGGCACCGGGGAGCTGTTTTTT. Its protein is CASSLTGGWGTGELFF.

In this sample, this clone turned up a few times. The chain joins TRBV6-5 to TRBJ2-1, with TRBD2 matching over 8 bases. The CDR3 sequence is 14 residues long. With 9 bases clipped from V and 7 bases from J, the junction kept 11 bases outside the gene matches. CDR1 and CDR2 from the germline V gene are MNHEY and SVGAGI. CDR3 in amino acids: CASSRGASPNEQFF. CDR3 in DNA: TGTGCCAGTTCGCGGGGGGCTAGCCCAAATGAGCAGTTCTTC.

V and J are TRBV5-6 and TRBJ1-2; possibly TRBD1 for D (6 bases). The CDR3 extends over 14 amino acids. The V and J ends lost 0 bases and 4 bases respectively, with 10 bases between them. Per the germline V gene, CDR1 is SGHDT and CDR2 is YYEEEE. The CDR3 reads CASSLDGQSYGYTF. The CDR3 region has the DNA TGTGCCAGCAGCTTGGACGGACAGTCCTATGGCTACACCTTC.

This chain uses TRBV11-2 with TRBJ2-2; D is unresolved. The ends were cut back, 0 bases at V and 7 bases at J, with 3 bases in the middle. CDR1 is SGHAT, CDR2 FQNNGV, per germline. The CDR3 length is 12 residues. The CDR3 DNA sequence: TGTGCCAGCAGCTTAGAATACGGGGAGCTGTTTTTT. Its translation is CASSLEYGELFF.

The chain couples TRBV7-9 to TRBJ1-4; TRBD1 matches 7 bases. J was trimmed by 0 bases and V by 5 bases; bases with no gene match: 3. Germline assignment: CDR1 SEHNR and CDR2 FQNEAQ (reference sequence). The CDR3 extends over 15 amino acids. The CDR3 protein is CASSEGAATNEKLFF. The DNA for the CDR3 is TGTGCCAGCAGCGAGGGGGCGGCAACTAATGAAAAACTGTTTTTT.

The chain carries TRBV5-4 and TRBJ2-5; D is perhaps TRBD2 (7 bases). From germline, CDR1 is SGHNT and CDR2 YYREEE (reference sequence). The CDR3 is made up of 16 amino acids. V was shortened by 6 bases and J by 5 bases, with 23 bases between the two germline ends. CDR3 protein: CASTTSLGGLGETQYF. DNA for the CDR3: TGTGCCAGCACCACTTCCTTGGGGGGGCTAGGCGAGACCCAGTACTTC. Supplemented by reference TRBV5-4 and TRBJ2-5, the full variable domain reads ETGVTQSPTHLIKTRGQQVTLRCSSQSGHNTVSWYQQALGQGPQFIFQYYREEENGRGNFPPRFSGLQFPNYSSELNVNALELDDSALYLCASTTSLGGLGETQYFGPGTRLLVL.

This clone has a handful of counts. The chain employs TRBV30 and TRBJ2-7; TRBD1 aligns across 9 bases. The CDR3 covers 12 residues. Germline loops: CDR1 GTSNPN, CDR2 SVGIG (reference sequence). V was pared by 8 bases and J by 3 bases, with 5 bases of the junction left unmatched. The CDR3 DNA sequence: TGTGCCGGACAGGGGACACTCTACGAGCAGTACTTC. Its translation: CAGQGTLYEQYF.

CDR3 loop: CATSGGPYEQYF. The CDR3, as DNA: TGCGCCACTAGCGGGGGTCCCTACGAGCAGTACTTC. J is TRBJ2-7 and V is TRBV10-1; TRBD2 matches at 10 bases. Trimming removed 10 bases from V and 2 bases from J; junction bases left unmatched: 2. Germline CDR1 and CDR2: WNHNN and SYGVQD (reference sequence). This CDR3 is 12 amino acids long.

This sequence joins TRBV15 and TRBJ2-7; TRBD1 matches at 8 bases. Germline V gene lookup returns CDR1 LNHNV and CDR2 YYDKDF (reference sequence). The CDR3 is 15 amino acids. The J segment lost 5 bases and the V segment lost 0 bases, leaving 6 bases of the junction unmatched. DNA for the CDR3: TGTGCCACCAGCAGAGAGGCGACAGGGGACAACGAGCAGTACTTC. As protein: CATSREATGDNEQYF.

CDR3: CASSMRNTEAFF. CDR3 sequence (DNA): TGTGCCAGTAGTATGAGGAACACTGAAGCTTTCTTT. The rearrangement joins TRBV19 to TRBJ1-1; unclear D gene. The germline gives CDR1 LNHDA, CDR2 SQIVND (reference sequence). The CDR3 runs 12 residues. The V end was cut by 3 bases, the J end by 1 base, with 3 bases between. The whole variable domain, remainder taken from reference TRBV19 and TRBJ1-1, is DGGITQSPKYLFRKEGQNVTLSCEQNLNHDAMYWYRQDPGQGLRLIYYSQIVNDFQKGDIAEGYSVSREKKESFPLTVTSAQKNPTAFYLCASSMRNTEAFFGQGTRLTVV.

This clone has more than one count but fewer than ten. The chain employs TRBV10-1 and TRBJ1-1; D is undetermined. Trimming cost V 9 bases and J 10 bases, with 21 bases left between them. This CDR3 has 13 residues. Germline lookup yields CDR1 WNHNN and CDR2 SYGVQD (reference sequence). CDR3: CARKTRELLGAFF. CDR3 DNA sequence: TGCGCCAGAAAAACGAGGGAGCTCTTGGGAGCTTTCTTT.

Only a few counts were recorded for this clone. The V and J genes are TRBV19 and TRBJ1-6, with 8 nucleotides matching TRBD1. After removal of 6 bases from V and 5 bases from J, the junction contained 9 bases not matched to a gene. The CDR3 runs to 16 residues. Germline values: CDR1 LNHDA, CDR2 SQIVND (reference sequence). The CDR3 region is CASREDRASDNSPLHF. CDR3 in DNA: TGTGCCAGTAGGGAGGACAGGGCCAGTGATAATTCACCCCTCCACTTT.

This clone has just one count. The chain links TRBV13 to TRBJ1-1, with 9 nucleotides matching TRBD1. This CDR3 is 14 amino acids long. V dropped 3 bases and J dropped 5; count of bases not matched to a gene: 4. The germline CDR1 and CDR2 sequences are PRHDT and FYEKMQ (reference sequence). CDR3: CASSFRDRVTEAFF. CDR3 bases: TGTGCCAGCAGCTTCCGGGACAGGGTTACTGAAGCTTTCTTT.

Only one count was recorded for this clone. The genes are TRBV6-1 and TRBJ1-1; TRBD1 matches at 11 bases. Germline V gives CDR1 MNHNS, CDR2 SASEGT. The J segment lost 13 bases and the V segment lost 2 bases, leaving 6 bases of the junction unmatched. The CDR3 covers 13 residues. CDR3 amino acids: CASSERTGGQSFF. The CDR3 region has the DNA TGTGCCAGCAGTGAACGGACAGGGGGCCAGAGTTTCTTT.

The chain employs TRBV7-2 and TRBJ1-5; D is perhaps TRBD1 (5 bases). The CDR3 length is 14 residues. Germline V lookup: CDR1 SGHTA, CDR2 FQGNSA. V was pared by 3 bases and J by 3 bases, with 9 bases between. DNA for the CDR3: TGTGCCAGCAGCTTCACAGGAAACAATCAGCCCCAGCATTTT. Translating it yields CASSFTGNNQPQHF.

This clone was seen a few times. The identical CDR3 is also encoded by other nucleotide sequences in the sample. V and J are TRBV5-6 and TRBJ2-1, with a possible D match to TRBD1 (6 bases). The germline V gene encodes CDR1 SGHDT and CDR2 YYEEEE. V lost 0 bases, J lost 7 bases, and 11 bases lay in between. This CDR3 region has 14 residues. The CDR3 DNA reads as TGTGCCAGCAGCTTGGTTGCAGGGGTAAATGAGCAGTTCTTC. It yields the protein CASSLVAGVNEQFF.

The V gene is TRBV29-1, the J gene TRBJ2-4; D might be TRBD1 (6 bases). Looked up from germline, CDR1 is SQVTM and CDR2 is ANQGSEA. The V end was cut by 3 bases, the J end by 4 bases, with 13 bases between. This CDR3 contains 14 residues. The DNA of the CDR3 is TGCAGCGTTGACACCAGGGGCGGGAAAAACATTCAGTACTTC. Translation: CSVDTRGGKNIQYF.

V usage is TRBV28 and J usage is TRBJ2-7, with 8 nucleotides matching TRBD1. Germline lookup yields CDR1 MDHEN and CDR2 SYDVKM. This CDR3 has 14 amino acids. V was pared by 6 bases and J by 0 bases, with 4 bases of the junction left unmatched. Written as DNA, the CDR3 is TGTGCCAGCAGGTCAGGGGGCGTCTCCTACGAGCAGTACTTC. Protein: CASRSGGVSYEQYF.